Below, 17 T cell receptor beta chains from the same sample are listed, as sequenced in a study of CD8 T cells in ankylosing spondylitis. TCRdb called the 5' RACE reads again in MiXCR, with one record for every CDR3 protein. Of approximately 240,000 distinct CDR3 sequences listed, approximately 24% are singletons. Sequences were obtained from blood, either unsorted or a sorted T cell fraction (not recorded which). Receptors originate from a male donor with ankylosing spondylitis or in good health (not recorded which).

This clonotype occurred a few times. V usage is TRBV20-1 and J usage is TRBJ2-1; the D gene is possibly TRBD1 (6 bases). Between the trimmed V and J ends, which lost 2 bases and 1 base, there was a span of 9 bases. The CDR3 is 14 amino acids. Germline values: CDR1 DFQATT, CDR2 SNEGSKA (reference sequence). CDR3 region: CSARPGQSYNEQFF. For the CDR3, the DNA is TGCAGTGCTAGACCCGGACAGTCCTACAATGAGCAGTTCTTC.

This clonotype was seen ten or more times. The chain has TRBV20-1 and TRBJ1-6; no firm D call. Germline assignment: CDR1 DFQATT and CDR2 SNEGSKA (reference sequence). The germline V and J ends were trimmed by 5 bases and 5 bases, with 10 bases remaining between them. This CDR3 comprises 13 residues. CDR3 sequence: CSAPSGNNSPLHF. The CDR3 DNA is TGCAGTGCTCCCAGCGGTAATAATTCACCCCTCCACTTT.

The rearrangement links TRBV4-1 to TRBJ2-3, with D perhaps given as TRBD1 or TRBD2 (5 bases each). Between the trimmed V and J ends, which lost 2 bases and 1 base, there was a span of 10 bases. Germline V CDR1 and CDR2: MGHRA, YSYEKL. The CDR3 has 15 amino acids. CDR3 in DNA: TGCGCCAGCAGCCAACCGGGACGGGGCACAGATACGCAGTATTTT. Amino acids: CASSQPGRGTDTQYF.

This clonotype was detected many times. The V and J genes are TRBV20-1 and TRBJ1-4, with 9 nucleotides matching TRBD1. The CDR3 length is 15 residues. The germline CDR1 and CDR2 sequences are DFQATT and SNEGSKA (reference sequence). Germline trimming cut 6 bases from V and 8 bases from J; bases unmatched to any gene: 13. The CDR3 here is CSARPGTGLGEKLFF. CDR3 coding DNA: TGCAGTGCACGCCCCGGGACAGGGCTTGGGGAAAAACTGTTTTTT.

The rearrangement uses TRBV11-1 and TRBJ2-1; the match to TRBD2 covers 11 bases. CDR1 and CDR2 from the germline V gene are SGHAT and FQDESV (reference sequence). V gave up 5 bases and J gave up 0 bases; unmatched junction bases: 9. The CDR3 consists of 18 residues. The DNA for the CDR3 is TGTGCCAGCAGCCCAAGCGCTAGCGGGGGGCACTCCTACAATGAGCAGTTCTTC. It yields the protein CASSPSASGGHSYNEQFF.

This clonotype was recorded many times. The chain carries TRBV12-3 or TRBV12-4 and TRBJ2-7, with 10 bases identical to TRBD1. This CDR3 region has 13 residues. J was trimmed by 5 bases and V by 6 bases; bases with no gene match: 4. The DNA of the CDR3 is TGTGCCAGCAGGCCGACAGGGGGCAACGAGCAGTACTTC. This gives the protein CASRPTGGNEQYF.

The sample holds many counts of this clonotype. V gene TRBV12-3 or TRBV12-4 combines with J gene TRBJ2-5; D call uncertain. The CDR3 covers 13 residues. V was cut by 1 base and J by 1 base, with 4 bases left in between. CDR3 region: CASSLGPQETQYF. The CDR3 DNA reads as TGTGCCAGCAGTTTAGGCCCCCAAGAGACCCAGTACTTC.

In its sample, this clonotype was seen many times. In DNA form, the CDR3 reads TGTGCCAGCAGCTCCTGGGGTAGCGGGACCTACAATGAGCAGTTCTTC. Its translation: CASSSWGSGTYNEQFF. The chain joins TRBV7-2 to TRBJ2-1, with TRBD2 matching 8 bases. V lost 4 bases, J lost 2 bases, and 7 bases stayed unmatched. This CDR3 spans 16 amino acids. Germline CDR1 SGHTA, CDR2 FQGNSA.

This clonotype was picked up a small number of times. This rearrangement joins TRBV12-3 or TRBV12-4 to TRBJ2-2; possibly TRBD2 for D (5 bases). The CDR3 is 15 residues long. V dropped 3 bases and J dropped 5 bases, with 13 bases sitting between them. CDR3 amino acids: CASSFGETGTGELFF. CDR3 bases: TGTGCCAGCAGTTTCGGGGAAACGGGTACCGGGGAGCTGTTTTTT.

This clonotype has ten or more counts. The chain has TRBV29-1 and TRBJ2-1, with TRBD2 matching over 13 bases. Germline V lookup: CDR1 SQVTM, CDR2 ANQGSEA. The CDR3 length is 12 residues. V dropped 6 bases and J dropped 15; count of bases not matched to a gene: 8. As DNA, the CDR3 is TGCAGCGTGGAGACTAGCGGGGGGCCTTTGTTCTTC. Translation: CSVETSGGPLFF.

This clonotype was counted between two and nine times. The chain uses TRBV5-1 and TRBJ2-7, with 7 bases identical to TRBD1. This CDR3 has 15 amino acids. The germline V gene has CDR1 SGHRS and CDR2 YFSETQ. V dropped 2 bases and J dropped 1; count of bases not matched to a gene: 6. The CDR3 is CASSFAGTASYEQYF. CDR3 DNA sequence: TGCGCCAGCAGCTTCGCCGGGACAGCATCCTACGAGCAGTACTTC.

In its sample, this clonotype was seen a few times. This chain uses TRBV20-1 with TRBJ2-5; D may be TRBD1 (5 bases). Germline CDR1 is DFQATT and CDR2 is SNEGSKA (reference sequence). This CDR3 has 14 amino acids. The V end lost 5 bases, the J end lost 5 bases, and 18 bases lay between the germline ends. This CDR3 is CSAERQRSLETQYF. In DNA, the CDR3 is TGCAGTGCTGAGAGACAGAGGTCTCTGGAGACCCAGTACTTC.

The sample holds many counts of this clonotype. The chain employs TRBV7-9 and TRBJ2-1; D uncertain. The CDR3 spans 13 residues. From germline, CDR1 is SEHNR and CDR2 FQNEAQ (reference sequence). The germline V and J ends were trimmed by 0 bases and 4 bases, with 4 bases remaining between them. This chain's CDR3 is CASSLATYNEQFF. The DNA of the CDR3 is TGTGCCAGCAGCTTAGCGACATACAATGAGCAGTTCTTC.

This clonotype appeared once. The chain couples TRBV20-1 to TRBJ2-1; 8 bases match TRBD1. In germline, CDR1 is DFQATT, CDR2 SNEGSKA (reference sequence). The CDR3 loop spans 12 amino acids. Written as DNA, the CDR3 is TGCAGCGAGGACAGGGTCTTGAATGAGCAGTTCTTC. It specifies CSEDRVLNEQFF.

The chain uses TRBV7-8 and TRBJ2-7; 12 bases match TRBD2. CDR1 and CDR2 (germline): SGHVS, FQNEAQ. V dropped 5 bases and J dropped 4; count of bases not matched to a gene: 9. CDR3 length: 16 amino acids. The CDR3, as DNA: TGTGCCAGCAGCGTGACTAGCGGGGGAGCCCCGTACGAGCAGTACTTC. Its protein product is CASSVTSGGAPYEQYF.

In its sample, this clonotype was seen a few times. The chain links TRBV7-9 to TRBJ2-7; unclear D gene. CDR3 length equals 17 residues. Deletions cut 1 base from V and 3 bases from J, with 19 bases between. Germline loops: CDR1 SEHNR, CDR2 FQNEAQ (reference sequence). CDR3 amino acids: CASSLGSFVRADYEQYF. CDR3 coding DNA: TGTGCCAGCAGCTTAGGGTCTTTTGTCCGGGCGGACTACGAGCAGTACTTC.

CDR3 region: CSADDPGQLKETQYF. CDR3 coding DNA: TGCAGTGCTGACGACCCGGGACAACTGAAAGAGACCCAGTACTTC. The gene calls are TRBV20-1 and TRBJ2-5; the D gene is possibly TRBD1 (6 bases). The ends were cut back, 5 bases at V and 3 bases at J, with 19 bases in the middle. The CDR3 has 15 residues. From germline, CDR1 is DFQATT and CDR2 SNEGSKA (reference sequence).